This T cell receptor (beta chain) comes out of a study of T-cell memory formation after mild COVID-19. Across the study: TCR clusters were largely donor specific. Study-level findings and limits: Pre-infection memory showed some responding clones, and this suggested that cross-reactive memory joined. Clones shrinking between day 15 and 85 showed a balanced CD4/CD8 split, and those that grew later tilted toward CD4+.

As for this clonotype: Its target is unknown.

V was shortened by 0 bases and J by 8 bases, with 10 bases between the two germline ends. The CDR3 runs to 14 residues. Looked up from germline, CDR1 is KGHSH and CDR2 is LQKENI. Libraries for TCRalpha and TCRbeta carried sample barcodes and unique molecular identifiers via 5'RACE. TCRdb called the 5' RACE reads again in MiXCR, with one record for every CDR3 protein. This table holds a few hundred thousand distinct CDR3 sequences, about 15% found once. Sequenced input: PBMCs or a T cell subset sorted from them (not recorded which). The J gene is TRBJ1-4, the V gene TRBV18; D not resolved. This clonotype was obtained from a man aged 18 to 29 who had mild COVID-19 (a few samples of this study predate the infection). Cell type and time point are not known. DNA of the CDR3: TGTGCCAGCTCACCACCCGGGGAGCGAGAAAAACTGTTTTTT. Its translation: CASSPPGEREKLFF.